These 27 T cell receptor beta chains originate from one sample sequenced in a study of shared clonotypes between healthy human individuals. Clones were sequenced by immunoSEQ multiplex PCR, and TCRdb holds only the in-frame ones, with some missing. Counted here are 2.3 million or so clones, 90% to 95% occurring once; the ten biggest clones make up 0.35% to 0.45%. The material sequenced was naive CD4+ T cells from PBMCs. Sample subset: CD45RA+ positively selected. Every receptor here comes from a man younger than 35 in good health. Some clones in this sample may be carry-over from other donors' samples.

This chain uses TRBV21-1 with TRBJ1-1; the table's D gene call, TRBD1, was not cross checked with the DNA. TRBV21-1 is reported as a pseudogene. This CDR3 is 16 amino acids long. CDR3 protein: CASSNLRDTMNTEAFF. CDR3 DNA: TGTGCCAGCAGCAATTTAAGGGACACAATGAACACTGAAGCTTTCTTT.

This clone was seen a single time. This sequence joins TRBV2 and TRBJ1-5; TRBD1 aligns across 7 bases. V lost 3 bases to trimming and J lost 3 bases; unmatched junction nucleotides: 2. The CDR3 totals 14 residues. Germline CDR1 SNHLY, CDR2 FYNNEI. CDR3 residues: CASSEGQYNQPQHF. The CDR3 DNA is TGTGCCAGCAGTGAGGGACAGTACAATCAGCCCCAGCATTTT.

This clone showed up just once. CDR3 bases: TGTGCCAGCAGCCCAGCCGGATACAATGAGCAGTTCTTC. Protein sequence: CASSPAGYNEQFF. V is TRBV5-4 and J is TRBJ2-1; D unresolved. From germline, CDR1 is SGHNT and CDR2 YYREEE (reference sequence). Trimming took off 4 bases at V and 4 bases at J, with 9 bases between the two ends. The CDR3 length is 13 residues.

Here the CDR3 reads CASSSRLGQGGEQYF. The CDR3 coding sequence is TGTGCCAGCAGTAGCCGGCTAGGGCAGGGCGGCGAGCAGTACTTC. The chain couples TRBV6-1 to TRBJ2-7; D possibly corresponds to TRBD1 (5 bases). The V gene lost 5 bases and the J gene lost 6 bases, with 20 bases spanning the gap. The germline CDR1 and CDR2 sequences are MNHNS and SASEGT. This CDR3 is 15 amino acids long.

The V and J genes are TRBV14 and TRBJ2-4; D is unclear. The CDR3 loop spans 13 amino acids. Germline values: CDR1 SGHDN, CDR2 FVKESK. Between the trimmed V and J ends, which lost 2 bases and 8 bases, there was a span of 10 bases. CDR3 coding DNA: TGTGCCAGCAGCCAAACAAGTTTCTACATTCAGTACTTC. Translation gives CASSQTSFYIQYF.

This chain links TRBV5-4 with TRBJ2-2; 12 bases are shared with TRBD2. CDR1 and CDR2 (germline): SGHNT, YYREEE (reference sequence). The CDR3 has 15 residues. J lost 4 bases, V lost 4 bases, and 2 bases had no gene match. In DNA form, the CDR3 reads TGTGCCAGCAGCCGACTAGCGGGAGTCACCGGGGAGCTGTTTTTT. Protein sequence: CASSRLAGVTGELFF.

The chain combines TRBV10-1 with TRBJ2-7, with 10 nucleotides matching TRBD2. Germline V lookup: CDR1 WNHNN, CDR2 SYGVQD (reference sequence). The CDR3 spans 15 residues. V shed 0 bases and J 5 bases; nucleotides not matched to a gene: 4. Written as DNA, the CDR3 is TGCGCCAGCAGTGAGTCGTCTAGCGGGAGAAACGAGCAGTACTTC. As protein: CASSESSSGRNEQYF.

V is TRBV6-1 and J is TRBJ2-2; D tentatively fits TRBD1 or TRBD2 (6 bases each). V lost 2 bases, J lost 3 bases, and 22 bases lay in between. CDR1 is MNHNS, CDR2 SASEGT, per germline. The CDR3 totals 19 residues. The CDR3 DNA follows: TGTGCCAGCAGTGAATCGGTCTACAGGGTATTAGCGGACACCGGGGAGCTGTTTTTT. This gives the protein CASSESVYRVLADTGELFF.

The chain uses TRBV7-9 and TRBJ1-4; 7 nucleotides line up with TRBD1. Germline-derived CDR1 and CDR2 are SEHNR and FQNEAQ (reference sequence). This CDR3 region has 19 residues. V shed 2 bases, J shed 8 bases, and the junction held 20 bases outside the gene matches. The CDR3, as DNA: TGTGCCAGCAGCTTACGGGGGACGGGACAGCGGGCTTCGAGGGAAAAACTGTTTTTT. Translated: CASSLRGTGQRASREKLFF.

The rearrangement links TRBV2 to TRBJ1-5, with D possibly being TRBD1 (6 bases). With 4 bases removed from V and 4 bases from J, the gap between germline ends came to 14 bases. Germline CDR1 is SNHLY and CDR2 is FYNNEI. CDR3 size: 15 residues. CDR3 nucleotide sequence: TGTGCCAGCAGTGGACAGGCCCTAAATAATCAGCCCCAGCATTTT. Its translation: CASSGQALNNQPQHF.

The J gene is TRBJ2-1, the V gene TRBV29-1; TRBD2 matches 13 bases. The CDR3 extends over 15 amino acids. The trim removed 5 bases at V and 3 bases at J, leaving 4 bases unmatched. Looked up from germline, CDR1 is SQVTM and CDR2 is ANQGSEA. The CDR3 DNA follows: TGCAGCGTTCTTGGACTAGCGGGAGTCTACAATGAGCAGTTCTTC. Translated, it gives CSVLGLAGVYNEQFF.

On this clone: Different DNA sequences within this sample yield the same CDR3. The J gene is TRBJ1-3, the V gene TRBV6-5; D may be TRBD1 (5 bases). The CDR3 runs 14 residues. The ends were cut back, 6 bases at V and 0 bases at J, with 9 bases in the middle. Germline values: CDR1 MNHEY, CDR2 SVGAGI. CDR3 coding DNA: TGTGCCAGCAGAAGGGGCAGCTCTGGAAACACCATATATTTT. Translation: CASRRGSSGNTIYF.

The chain recombines TRBV28 with TRBJ1-2; a possible D gene is TRBD1 (6 bases). Germline V gives CDR1 MDHEN, CDR2 SYDVKM. V shed 8 bases and J shed 6 bases, with 13 bases lying between them. The CDR3 spans 12 residues. The CDR3 DNA sequence: TGTGCCAGCCACGGGGGCGCGAATGGCTACACCTTC. Protein product: CASHGGANGYTF.

About this clone: Other DNA sequences within the sample encode an identical CDR3. The CDR3 region is CASSLVGYEQYF. CDR3 in DNA: TGTGCCAGCAGCTTAGTAGGCTACGAGCAGTACTTC. J is TRBJ2-7 and V is TRBV11-2; no reliable D call. Germline CDR1 and CDR2: SGHAT and FQNNGV. Trimming left V 1 base short and J 3 bases short, with 4 bases between. This CDR3 contains 12 residues.

The rearrangement uses TRBV7-9 and TRBJ2-3, with 16 bases matching TRBD2. This CDR3 region has 18 residues. Losses at the gene ends were 5 bases for V and 1 base for J; bases not matched to a gene: 6. Looked up from germline, CDR1 is SEHNR and CDR2 is FQNEAQ (reference sequence). The CDR3 is CASSPGTSGRGGTDTQYF. CDR3 coding DNA: TGTGCCAGCAGCCCCGGGACTAGCGGGAGGGGCGGCACAGATACGCAGTATTTT.

This sequence joins TRBV28 and TRBJ1-5, with a possible D match to TRBD1 (6 bases). The CDR3 runs to 14 residues. The germline V and J ends were trimmed by 6 bases and 6 bases, with 15 bases remaining between them. Per germline, CDR1 MDHEN and CDR2 SYDVKM. CDR3 sequence (DNA): TGTGCCAGCAGGACCGGGACAAACTTTCAGCCCCAGCATTTT. Protein sequence: CASRTGTNFQPQHF.

The chain joins TRBV19 to TRBJ1-4; D not certain. This CDR3 has 11 amino acids. Germline V gene data show CDR1 as LNHDA and CDR2 as SQIVND (reference sequence). Trimming cost V 7 bases and J 10 bases, with 10 bases left between them. The CDR3: CASTPGGKLFF. CDR3 nucleotides: TGTGCCAGTACACCAGGCGGAAAACTGTTTTTT.

The V call is TRBV19, the J call TRBJ2-6; D unresolved. Germline V lookup: CDR1 LNHDA, CDR2 SQIVND (reference sequence). V was pared by 6 bases and J by 2 bases, with 5 bases between. The CDR3 covers 13 residues. The CDR3: CASSLAGANVLTF. DNA of the CDR3: TGTGCCAGTAGCCTGGCTGGGGCCAACGTCCTGACTTTC.

The chain recombines TRBV4-1 with TRBJ2-3; D is unclear. In germline, CDR1 is MGHRA, CDR2 YSYEKL. V was trimmed by 0 bases and J by 0 bases, leaving 10 bases between them. There are 16 residues in the CDR3. The CDR3 sequence: CASSQDDWYSTDTQYF. The DNA of the CDR3 is TGCGCCAGCAGCCAAGACGACTGGTATAGCACAGATACGCAGTATTTT.

In this sample, this clone turned up once. The rearrangement uses TRBV7-9 and TRBJ1-2; D is unresolved. This CDR3 has 13 residues. Trimming stripped 0 bases from V and 6 bases from J, with 8 bases between. The germline CDR1 and CDR2 sequences are SEHNR and FQNEAQ (reference sequence). The CDR3 sequence is CASSLAERDGYTF. The CDR3 DNA is TGTGCCAGCAGCTTAGCCGAAAGGGATGGCTACACCTTC.

The rearrangement uses TRBV9 and TRBJ1-3; D gene unclear. The CDR3 consists of 13 residues. Looked up from germline, CDR1 is SGDLS and CDR2 is YYNGEE. The germline V and J ends were trimmed by 1 base and 8 bases, with 10 bases remaining between them. CDR3 sequence: CASSVSHGDTIYF. In DNA form, the CDR3 reads TGTGCCAGCAGCGTATCCCACGGCGACACCATATATTTT.

J is TRBJ2-7 and V is TRBV10-1; 7 nucleotides agree with TRBD1. The germline gives CDR1 WNHNN, CDR2 SYGVQD (reference sequence). CDR3 length equals 14 residues. Unmatched junction bases numbered 12, after V lost 11 bases and J lost 2 bases. The CDR3 DNA reads as TGCGCCGCAGGTCTGGGACAGTTTACCTACGAGCAGTACTTC. It specifies CAAGLGQFTYEQYF.

DNA for the CDR3: TGCAGCGTTACGGGACAGCTCTACACTGAAGCTTTCTTT. Translated, it gives CSVTGQLYTEAFF. J is TRBJ1-1 and V is TRBV29-1; TRBD1 matches at 7 bases. Germline lookup yields CDR1 SQVTM and CDR2 ANQGSEA. V shed 5 bases, J shed 3 bases, and the junction held 6 bases outside the gene matches. CDR3 size: 13 residues.

This chain connects TRBV11-2 to TRBJ1-1; a possible D gene is TRBD1 (5 bases). CDR1 and CDR2 from the germline V gene are SGHAT and FQNNGV. The V end lost 5 bases, the J end lost 11 bases, and 12 bases lay between the germline ends. This CDR3 spans 11 amino acids. CDR3 in amino acids: CASSQGLDAFF. For the CDR3, the DNA is TGTGCCAGCAGCCAGGGACTGGACGCTTTCTTT. Looking up the rest from reference TRBV11-2 and TRBJ1-1 gives the full variable domain: EAGVAQSPRYKIIEKRQSVAFWCNPISGHATLYWYQQILGQGPKLLIQFQNNGVVDDSQLPKDRFSAERLKGVDSTLKIQPAKLEDSAVYLCASSQGLDAFFGQGTRLTVV.

The J gene is TRBJ1-2, the V gene TRBV4-1, with D unclear. Between the trimmed V and J ends, which lost 0 bases and 4 bases, there was a span of 6 bases. The V gene's germline CDR1 is MGHRA and CDR2 YSYEKL. The CDR3 is 13 residues long. The CDR3 DNA reads as TGCGCCAGCAGCCAAGAGGGGTTCTATGGCTACACCTTC. It translates to CASSQEGFYGYTF.

CDR3 sequence (DNA): TGTGCCAGCAGCCCCGCTGGCAGGTCGAACACCGGGGAGCTGTTTTTT. Its protein product is CASSPAGRSNTGELFF. J is TRBJ2-2 and V is TRBV7-3, with D hard to call. CDR1 SGHTA and CDR2 FQGTGA come from the germline V gene. V was shortened by 5 bases and J by 0 bases, with 13 bases between the two germline ends. The CDR3 sequence is 16 residues long.

This chain links TRBV5-1 with TRBJ1-5; D is unresolved. Germline assignment: CDR1 SGHRS and CDR2 YFSETQ. The CDR3 spans 14 residues. V was clipped by 4 bases and J by 6 bases, with 14 bases between them. CDR3 in amino acids: CASSKRGWGQPQHF. As DNA, the CDR3 is TGCGCCAGCAGCAAACGAGGGTGGGGTCAGCCCCAGCATTTT.